This T cell receptor beta chain was documented in a study of blood T cell repertoires in COVID-19. The wider study: Acute and convalescent COVID-19 specimens originated in the United States, Italy and Spain. The cDNA or gDNA used as material had been derived from T cells, B-cell-depleted T cells, or PBMCs.

This clone was seen only once. In the authors' methods: Using reference gene primer amplification, nucleated cell counts were estimated. Profiled with immunoSEQ multiplex PCR; TCRdb holds only in-frame clones, not every one. V, J and clone size derive from that table, while D and trimming were established from the DNA sequence. The sample yields a few hundred thousand clones, 87% seen once. This TCR came from a man younger than 30 with active or convalescent COVID-19. The sample taken for sequencing was peripheral blood.

The CDR3 spells CASSPGLAGADTQYF. For the CDR3, the DNA is TGTGCCAGCAGCCCCGGACTAGCGGGAGCAGATACGCAGTATTTT. The rearrangement links TRBV4-2 to TRBJ2-3, with 13 bases aligning to TRBD2. The CDR3 sequence is 15 residues long. CDR1 is LGHNA, CDR2 YNFKEQ, per germline. V was pared by 4 bases and J by 4 bases, with 2 bases of the junction left unmatched.